What follows are 29 T cell receptor beta chains derived from one specimen sequenced in a study of T cells in localized non-small cell lung cancer. Measured with immunoSEQ multiplex PCR; TCRdb has only the in-frame clones, and not every one. The repertoire holds tens of thousands of clones, with around nine tenths as singletons. This specimen consisted of peripheral blood, obtained before any cancer treatment. These receptors all stem from a man aged 18 to 50 with stage I lung adenocarcinoma.

The chain couples TRBV5-1 to TRBJ2-1; D is perhaps TRBD1 (5 bases). The CDR3 extends over 12 amino acids. V was cut by 0 bases and J by 11 bases, with 9 bases left in between. Germline CDR1 reads SGHRS; CDR2 reads YFSETQ. The CDR3 reads CASSLETGKQFF. CDR3 DNA: TGCGCCAGCAGCTTGGAAACAGGAAAGCAGTTCTTC.

V gene TRBV28 combines with J gene TRBJ2-7, with 8 bases identical to TRBD1. Germline V gene lookup returns CDR1 MDHEN and CDR2 SYDVKM. The CDR3 is 16 amino acids. The trim removed 5 bases at V and 4 bases at J, leaving 13 bases unmatched. In nucleotides, the CDR3 is TGTGCCAGCAGTCCACCGCGAGGACAGGGACGATACGAGCAGTACTTC. It yields the protein CASSPPRGQGRYEQYF. Variable domain in full (rest from reference TRBV28 and TRBJ2-7): DVKVTQSSRYLVKRTGEKVFLECVQDMDHENMFWYRQDPGLGLRLIYFSYDVKMKEKGDIPEGYSVSREKKERFSLILESASTNQTSMYLCASSPPRGQGRYEQYFGPGTRLTVT.

V usage is TRBV30 and J usage is TRBJ1-6, with D maybe TRBD1 (5 bases). V was shortened by 4 bases and J by 0 bases, with 19 bases between the two germline ends. CDR1 is GTSNPN, CDR2 SVGIG, per germline (reference sequence). The CDR3 has 18 residues. CDR3 in DNA: TGTGCCTGGACCTTGGGAGGGGCTCCGAGCTCCTATAATTCACCCCTCCACTTT. This translates into CAWTLGGAPSSYNSPLHF.

The rearrangement links TRBV5-1 to TRBJ2-3; D may be TRBD1 (7 bases). This CDR3 comprises 17 residues. Germline-derived CDR1 and CDR2 are SGHRS and YFSETQ. Trimming took 2 bases from V and 2 from J, leaving 18 bases between them. The CDR3 nucleotides read TGCGCCAGCAGCTTTATCCCCAGGGGGGCATACACAGATACGCAGTATTTT. Translated, it gives CASSFIPRGAYTDTQYF.

The CDR3 region is CASSSRQGLHNEQFF. In nucleotides, the CDR3 is TGTGCCAGCAGCTCAAGACAGGGTCTGCACAATGAGCAGTTCTTC. The rearrangement links TRBV7-3 to TRBJ2-1, with 7 bases aligning to TRBD1. V gave up 4 bases and J gave up 5 bases; unmatched junction bases: 8. The CDR3 has 15 residues. The germline CDR1 and CDR2 sequences are SGHTA and FQGTGA.

This chain links TRBV9 with TRBJ2-2; the D gene could be TRBD1 or TRBD2 (6 bases each). The CDR3 is made up of 15 amino acids. V was clipped by 6 bases and J by 3 bases, with 15 bases between them. Germline V gene lookup returns CDR1 SGDLS and CDR2 YYNGEE. The CDR3 spells CASNAGRTDTGELFF. The DNA for the CDR3 is TGTGCCAGCAACGCGGGGAGGACAGACACCGGGGAGCTGTTTTTT.

This chain links TRBV7-8 with TRBJ2-1; D tentatively fits TRBD1 or TRBD2 (5 bases each). Trimming removed 5 bases from V and 3 bases from J, with 14 bases in between. CDR1 is SGHVS, CDR2 FQNEAQ, per germline. The CDR3 covers 15 residues. DNA of the CDR3: TGTGCCAGCAGCCTCGGGACGGCCAACTACAATGAGCAGTTCTTC. Protein product: CASSLGTANYNEQFF. Combining the CDR3 with reference TRBV7-8 and TRBJ2-1 gives the whole variable domain GAGVSQSPRYKVAKRGQDVALRCDPISGHVSLFWYQQALGQGPEFLTYFQNEAQLDKSGLPSDRFFAERPEGSVSTLKIQRTQQEDSAVYLCASSLGTANYNEQFFGPGTRLTVL.

The V and J genes are TRBV19 and TRBJ1-5; no reliable D call. Germline CDR1 is LNHDA and CDR2 is SQIVND (reference sequence). V lost 5 bases to trimming and J lost 9 bases, with 11 bases between them. This CDR3 comprises 12 residues. CDR3 in amino acids: CASSASSGPQHF. CDR3 DNA sequence: TGTGCCAGTAGTGCCTCCTCGGGGCCCCAGCATTTT. Combining the CDR3 with reference TRBV19 and TRBJ1-5 gives the whole variable domain DGGITQSPKYLFRKEGQNVTLSCEQNLNHDAMYWYRQDPGQGLRLIYYSQIVNDFQKGDIAEGYSVSREKKESFPLTVTSAQKNPTAFYLCASSASSGPQHFGDGTRLSIL.

The rearrangement uses TRBV7-9 and TRBJ2-7, with TRBD1 matching 8 bases. CDR3 size: 14 residues. V lost 4 bases, J lost 1 base, and 3 bases stayed unmatched. Germline CDR1 is SEHNR and CDR2 is FQNEAQ (reference sequence). CDR3 amino acids: CASSSDRGSYEQYF. The CDR3 DNA is TGTGCCAGCAGCTCCGACAGGGGTTCCTACGAGCAGTACTTC. The variable domain in full, with the rest retrieved from reference TRBV7-9 and TRBJ2-7, is DTGVSQNPRHKITKRGQNVTFRCDPISEHNRLYWYRQTLGQGPEFLTYFQNEAQLEKSRLLSDRFSAERPKGSFSTLEIQRTEQGDSAMYLCASSSDRGSYEQYFGPGTRLTVT.

The chain employs TRBV25-1 and TRBJ2-5; D gene uncertain. The V end lost 4 bases, the J end lost 2 bases, and 2 bases lay between the germline ends. Germline assignment: CDR1 MGHDK and CDR2 SYGVNS. CDR3 length: 11 amino acids. In DNA form, the CDR3 reads TGTGCCAGCAGTGGTCAAGAGACCCAGTACTTC. It specifies CASSGQETQYF. Combining the CDR3 with reference TRBV25-1 and TRBJ2-5 gives the whole variable domain EADIYQTPRYLVIGTGKKITLECSQTMGHDKMYWYQQDPGMELHLIHYSYGVNSTEKGDLSSESTVSRIRTEHFPLTLESARPSHTSQYLCASSGQETQYFGPGTRLLVL.

This clone was recorded a few times. The gene calls are TRBV2 and TRBJ1-6; D might be TRBD1 (6 bases). This CDR3 has 13 residues. Germline CDR1 SNHLY, CDR2 FYNNEI. V gave up 6 bases and J gave up 9 bases, with 12 bases separating them. The CDR3, as DNA: TGTGCCAGCAGGGCCGGACAGACTTCACCCCTCCACTTT. This translates into CASRAGQTSPLHF.

This sequence joins TRBV9 and TRBJ2-1; 7 nucleotides line up with TRBD1. Germline-derived CDR1 and CDR2 are SGDLS and YYNGEE. The CDR3 covers 15 residues. V was clipped by 3 bases and J by 1 base; unmatched bases: 4. The CDR3 DNA is TGTGCCAGCAGCGGGGACAGTGTTTCCTACAATGAGCAGTTCTTC. It translates to CASSGDSVSYNEQFF.

The CDR3 region has the DNA TGTGCCAGCAGCGCCCGACTAGCGGGGGCCCTCTCTGGGGCCAACGTCCTGACTTTC. Its protein product is CASSARLAGALSGANVLTF. V is TRBV7-8 and J is TRBJ2-6, with 12 nucleotides matching TRBD2. CDR1 is SGHVS, CDR2 FQNEAQ, per germline. The V and J ends lost 5 bases and 0 bases, in that order; junction bases with no gene match: 8. This CDR3 comprises 19 residues.

V is TRBV5-1 and J is TRBJ2-2; D is unresolved. Germline CDR1 is SGHRS and CDR2 is YFSETQ. The V gene lost 4 bases and the J gene lost 5 bases, with 18 bases spanning the gap. CDR3 length: 16 amino acids. The DNA of the CDR3 is TGCGCCAGCAGCCTCCAAGAGGACGCCAGGACCGGGGAGCTGTTTTTT. It encodes CASSLQEDARTGELFF.

This clone was observed a single time. The CDR3 here is CASSLGDGTDTQYF. Here the CDR3 DNA reads TGTGCCAGCAGCTTAGGGGACGGCACAGATACGCAGTATTTT. The chain uses TRBV7-8 and TRBJ2-3; D tentatively reads TRBD1 or TRBD2 (5 bases each). Germline V gives CDR1 SGHVS, CDR2 FQNEAQ. The V end lost 1 base, the J end lost 1 base, and 6 bases lay between the germline ends. The CDR3 consists of 14 residues.

The V call is TRBV5-1, the J call TRBJ2-3, with a possible D match to TRBD1 (8 bases). V lost 0 bases, J lost 3 bases, and 14 bases lay in between. The CDR3 is 16 residues long. Germline V gene data show CDR1 as SGHRS and CDR2 as YFSETQ. The CDR3 DNA reads as TGCGCCAGCAGCTTGGCGGGAGGACAGGGAACAGATACGCAGTATTTT. It codes for CASSLAGGQGTDTQYF. The full variable domain, with the rest looked up from reference TRBV5-1 and TRBJ2-3, is KAGVTQTPRYLIKTRGQQVTLSCSPISGHRSVSWYQQTPGQGLQFLFEYFSETQRNKGNFPGRFSGRQFSNSRSEMNVSTLELGDSALYLCASSLAGGQGTDTQYFGPGTRLTVL.

The chain links TRBV18 to TRBJ2-1, with TRBD1 matching over 12 bases. The germline CDR1 and CDR2 sequences are KGHSH and LQKENI. V trimming: 2 bases; J trimming: 3 bases; junction bases outside the gene matches: 5. The CDR3 consists of 17 residues. The DNA for the CDR3 is TGTGCCAGCTCACCAGGGACAGGGGGCCCTCGCTACAATGAGCAGTTCTTC. The encoded protein is CASSPGTGGPRYNEQFF. The entire variable domain, with the rest obtained from reference TRBV18 and TRBJ2-1, is as follows: NAGVMQNPRHLVRRRGQEARLRCSPMKGHSHVYWYRQLPEEGLKFMVYLQKENIIDESGMPKERFSAEFPKEGPSILRIQQVVRGDSAAYFCASSPGTGGPRYNEQFFGPGTRLTVL.

The chain has TRBV27 and TRBJ2-5, with 7 bases lining up with TRBD1. Germline V gene lookup returns CDR1 MNHEY and CDR2 SMNVEV (reference sequence). The CDR3 has 14 amino acids. The junction had 8 bases not matched to a gene; V was cut back by 5 bases and J by 5 bases. The CDR3 spells CASSRQGFGETQYF. CDR3 DNA sequence: TGTGCCAGCAGTCGACAGGGTTTCGGGGAGACCCAGTACTTC.

This clone was recorded only once. The rearrangement uses TRBV2 and TRBJ1-4, with 7 bases that match TRBD1. Trimming at V came to 6 bases and at J to 5 bases, leaving 6 bases not matched to a gene. CDR3 length equals 14 residues. Germline CDR1 is SNHLY and CDR2 is FYNNEI. In nucleotides, the CDR3 is TGTGCCAGCAGACCCAGGGGGGTAAATGAAAAACTGTTTTTT. It translates to CASRPRGVNEKLFF.

This chain connects TRBV6-6 to TRBJ2-1; TRBD1 agrees at 9 bases. The length of the CDR3 is 16 residues. The V and J ends lost 2 bases and 8 bases, in that order; junction bases with no gene match: 10. The germline V gene has CDR1 MNHNY and CDR2 SVGAGI (reference sequence). The DNA of the CDR3 is TGTGCCAGCAGTTACCTGGGACAGGGTCCGATCTATGAGCAGTTCTTC. This encodes CASSYLGQGPIYEQFF.

This rearrangement joins TRBV5-6 to TRBJ2-2, with a tentative D call TRBD1 (6 bases). Germline CDR1 is SGHDT and CDR2 is YYEEEE. Trimming removed 0 bases at V and 9 bases at J, with 9 bases between. CDR3 length: 13 amino acids. DNA for the CDR3: TGTGCCAGCAGCTTGGCCAGGGGCCGGGAGCTGTTTTTT. This encodes CASSLARGRELFF. Full variable domain (rest looked up from reference TRBV5-6 and TRBJ2-2): DAGVTQSPTHLIKTRGQQVTLRCSPKSGHDTVSWYQQALGQGPQFIFQYYEEEERQRGNFPDRFSGHQFPNYSSELNVNALLLGDSALYLCASSLARGRELFFGEGSRLTVL.

This chain uses TRBV7-7 with TRBJ2-3; D is perhaps TRBD2 (6 bases). There are 15 residues in the CDR3. The V end was cut by 6 bases, the J end by 0 bases, with 13 bases between. Germline CDR1 reads SSHAT; CDR2 reads FNYEAQ (reference sequence). The CDR3 DNA follows: TGTGCCAGCAGTTCCGGGACTCTTAGCACAGATACGCAGTATTTT. This sequence encodes CASSSGTLSTDTQYF.

This CDR3 is CASSQNRETYEQYF. CDR3 in DNA: TGTGCCAGCAGCCAGAACAGGGAAACCTACGAGCAGTACTTC. The chain couples TRBV7-9 to TRBJ2-7; the D gene is possibly TRBD1 (6 bases). Germline V CDR1 and CDR2: SEHNR, FQNEAQ (reference sequence). There are 14 residues in the CDR3. Trimming left V 5 bases short and J 2 bases short, with 13 bases between.

CDR3 in amino acids: CASSSRTSGGVVEQFF. For the CDR3, the DNA is TGTGCCAGCAGCTCCCGGACTAGCGGGGGGGTGGTTGAGCAGTTCTTC. V usage is TRBV7-2 and J usage is TRBJ2-1, with 15 positions matching TRBD2. The V segment lost 4 bases and the J segment 9 bases; nucleotides outside the gene matches: 7. Germline assignment: CDR1 SGHTA and CDR2 FQGNSA. The CDR3 is made up of 16 amino acids.

This CDR3 reads CASSSGLAGLQETQYF. CDR3 DNA: TGTGCCAGCAGCTCGGGACTAGCGGGCCTCCAAGAGACCCAGTACTTC. V gene TRBV7-9 combines with J gene TRBJ2-5, with 12 bases identical to TRBD2. Trimming took 4 bases from V and 1 from J; bases not matched to a gene: 4. The CDR3 length is 16 residues. CDR1 and CDR2 (germline): SEHNR, FQNEAQ (reference sequence).

The genes are TRBV11-3 and TRBJ1-1; D not certain. The length of the CDR3 is 17 residues. V was cut by 1 base and J by 5 bases, with 20 bases left in between. Germline loops: CDR1 SGHNT, CDR2 YENEEA. CDR3 sequence: CASSLARLGSRWTEAFF. CDR3 DNA sequence: TGTGCCAGCAGCTTAGCCCGGCTGGGGTCGCGGTGGACTGAAGCTTTCTTT.

This sequence joins TRBV5-6 and TRBJ2-3; 8 bases line up with TRBD2. In germline, CDR1 is SGHDT, CDR2 YYEEEE. CDR3 length equals 13 residues. J was trimmed by 3 bases and V by 4 bases; bases with no gene match: 1. The CDR3 region has the DNA TGTGCCAGCAGCCGGGAGGGAACAGATACGCAGTATTTT. Amino acid sequence: CASSREGTDTQYF.

This clone was detected once. The chain has TRBV4-3 and TRBJ1-2; no firm D call. Germline CDR1 LGHNA, CDR2 YSLEER. Trimming took off 0 bases at V and 7 bases at J, with 15 bases between the two ends. The CDR3 has 15 amino acids. This CDR3 is CASSQEWSERGGYTF. Here the CDR3 DNA reads TGCGCCAGCAGCCAAGAATGGTCGGAAAGAGGTGGCTACACCTTC.

This clone was detected a few times. The chain joins TRBV4-3 to TRBJ1-2; 7 nucleotides match TRBD1. The length of the CDR3 is 14 residues. Germline values: CDR1 LGHNA, CDR2 YSLEER. J was trimmed by 4 bases and V by 2 bases; bases with no gene match: 4. This CDR3 reads CASSQPGQSYGYTF. The CDR3 coding sequence is TGCGCCAGCAGCCAACCGGGACAGTCCTATGGCTACACCTTC.